The T cell receptor beta chain under discussion was sequenced for a study of blood T cell repertoires in COVID-19. Study-wide background: The origin of the acute and convalescent COVID-19 samples was the United States, Italy and Spain.

The germline V gene has CDR1 SGHTA and CDR2 FQGTGA. V lost 2 bases, J lost 6 bases, and 13 bases lay in between. CDR3 length: 14 amino acids. Original handling: Estimation of nucleated cell counts was performed using reference gene primer amplification. Produced via immunoSEQ multiplex PCR; TCRdb's table is partial and in-frame only. V, J and clone size were drawn from that table, and D and trimming were deduced from the DNA. The table has some 300,000 clones, about 90% seen once; the top ten hold around 4.4%. Cohorts were assigned according to the clinical history that participants reported. This clone was observed a single time.

This rearrangement joins TRBV7-3 to TRBJ1-1, with unresolved D. The sample consisted of PBMCs or T cells enriched from blood (not recorded which). This clonotype was sampled from a young woman with acute COVID-19. The CDR3 region has the DNA TGTGCCAGCAGCTTATTCGGGAAAAACGCTGAAGCTTTCTTT. Translating gives CASSLFGKNAEAFF.